The 21 T cell receptor beta chains in this list originate from one sample, sequenced in a study of Graves' ophthalmopathy and Graves' hyperthyroidism. Beta-chain TCR CDR3 regions were amplified from RNA transcripts. Scientists carried out first-round RT-PCR using HTBI primers and then a second-round multiplex PCR. Each CDR3 protein gets one entry after TCRdb re-called the multiplex PCR reads with MiXCR. The repertoire has approximately 330,000 distinct CDR3 sequences, 17% of them found once; the top ten carry 9% to 15%. The sample taken for sequencing was peripheral blood. The receptors shown here come from an adult man with Graves' ophthalmopathy.

This clonotype came up many times. The genes are TRBV20-1 and TRBJ1-1, with a possible D match to TRBD1 (6 bases). The V end lost 5 bases, the J end lost 0 bases, and 10 bases lay between the germline ends. CDR1 and CDR2 from the germline V gene are DFQATT and SNEGSKA (reference sequence). The CDR3 is made up of 13 amino acids. The CDR3 region is CSAGDNMNTEAFF. DNA for the CDR3: TGCAGTGCTGGGGACAACATGAACACTGAAGCTTTCTTT.

There are many counts of this clonotype. V is TRBV7-2 and J is TRBJ2-5; D call uncertain. Trimming cost V 3 bases and J 4 bases, with 3 bases left between them. This CDR3 is built from 11 residues. Germline V gives CDR1 SGHTA, CDR2 FQGNSA. CDR3 loop: CASSFLETQYF. The CDR3, as DNA: TGTGCCAGCAGCTTTTTAGAGACCCAGTACTTC.

There are many counts of this clonotype. This chain joins TRBV6-5 and TRBJ1-1; 7 nucleotides line up with TRBD1. The V gene end was trimmed by 7 bases and the J gene end by 10 bases; junction bases not matched to a gene: 6. The CDR3 loop spans 11 amino acids. The germline V gene encodes CDR1 MNHEY and CDR2 SVGAGI. As DNA, the CDR3 is TGTGCCAGCATTTGGACAGGTGGAGCTTTCTTT. Residues: CASIWTGGAFF.

V usage is TRBV7-2 and J usage is TRBJ1-1; no reliable D call. CDR1 SGHTA and CDR2 FQGNSA come from the germline V gene. Trimming removed 2 bases from V and 4 bases from J, with 8 bases in between. This CDR3 region has 13 residues. In DNA, the CDR3 is TGTGCCAGCAGCTTAAGCCCGACCACTGAAGCTTTCTTT. Protein sequence: CASSLSPTTEAFF.

This clonotype was seen at least ten times. The genes are TRBV6-2 or TRBV6-3 and TRBJ2-2, with D unclear. The V gene lost 2 bases and the J gene lost 5 bases, with 6 bases spanning the gap. The germline V gene encodes CDR1 MNHEY and CDR2 SVGEGT. The CDR3 extends over 13 amino acids. The CDR3 DNA sequence: TGTGCCAGCAGTTACGTTACGACCGGGGAGCTGTTTTTT. This translates into CASSYVTTGELFF.

This clonotype occurred many times. The chain carries TRBV7-9 and TRBJ1-2; tentatively, D is TRBD1 (6 bases). The V gene lost 4 bases and the J gene lost 6 bases, with 15 bases spanning the gap. CDR3 length: 14 residues. Per the germline V gene, CDR1 is SEHNR and CDR2 is FQNEAQ (reference sequence). The chain's CDR3 is CASSWIGGADGYTF. The CDR3 DNA reads as TGTGCCAGCAGCTGGATCGGGGGGGCGGATGGCTACACCTTC. Complete variable domain (other parts from reference TRBV7-9 and TRBJ1-2): DTGVSQNPRHKITKRGQNVTFRCDPISEHNRLYWYRQTLGQGPEFLTYFQNEAQLEKSRLLSDRFSAERPKGSFSTLEIQRTEQGDSAMYLCASSWIGGADGYTFGSGTRLTVV.

This chain links TRBV10-3 with TRBJ1-1; unclear D gene. The germline V gene encodes CDR1 ENHRY and CDR2 SYGVKD. The CDR3 extends over 18 amino acids. Trimming removed 3 bases from V and 1 base from J, with 21 bases in between. CDR3 sequence: CAISDPLLIVETNTEAFF. In DNA form, the CDR3 reads TGTGCCATCAGTGACCCCCTACTTATCGTTGAGACGAACACTGAAGCTTTCTTT.

This clonotype showed up many times. The chain's CDR3 is CASSRGDRNTEAFF. DNA of the CDR3: TGTGCCAGCAGCCGCGGGGACAGAAACACTGAAGCTTTCTTT. This rearrangement joins TRBV12-3 or TRBV12-4 to TRBJ1-1; 7 bases match TRBD1. The CDR3 spans 14 residues. J lost 2 bases, V lost 6 bases, and 6 bases had no gene match.

This clonotype showed up just a few times. V and J are TRBV18 and TRBJ2-2; TRBD2 is a possible D gene (6 bases). Deletions cut 1 base from V and 0 bases from J, with 15 bases between. CDR3 length: 18 residues. From germline, CDR1 is KGHSH and CDR2 LQKENI. The CDR3, as DNA: TGTGCCAGCTCACCACTCCCGCTGGCTAGCGCGAACACCGGGGAGCTGTTTTTT. This sequence encodes CASSPLPLASANTGELFF.

This clonotype was recorded many times. This sequence joins TRBV25-1 and TRBJ2-4, with a possible D match to TRBD2 (6 bases). Germline V gene sequence: CDR1 MGHDK, CDR2 SYGVNS. This CDR3 is built from 18 residues. V was trimmed by 2 bases and J by 1 base, leaving 18 bases between them. The CDR3 bases are TGTGCCAGCAGTGAACTCCGACTAGGCGATACGGCCAAAAACATTCAGTACTTC. It yields the protein CASSELRLGDTAKNIQYF.

This sequence joins TRBV6-1 and TRBJ2-5, with 8 nucleotides matching TRBD1. The V gene's germline CDR1 is MNHNS and CDR2 SASEGT. This CDR3 comprises 13 residues. Germline trimming cut 4 bases from V and 6 bases from J; bases unmatched to any gene: 4. The CDR3 DNA sequence: TGTGCCAGCAGTGGACAGGGGTTAAAGACCCAGTACTTC. The encoded protein is CASSGQGLKTQYF.

With regard to this clonotype: At one end, the junction sequence differs from germline, possibly due to a read error. This rearrangement joins TRBV6-2 or TRBV6-3 to TRBJ1-5; 10 nucleotides line up with TRBD1. The germline V gene encodes CDR1 MNHEY and CDR2 SVGEGT. The CDR3 runs to 15 residues. The CDR3 loop is CVSSGWDRGYQPQHF. The CDR3 DNA sequence: TGTGTCAGCAGCGGGTGGGACAGGGGTTACCAGCCCCAGCATTTT.

This clonotype was found many times. This chain uses TRBV5-1 with TRBJ1-6; 7 nucleotides match TRBD1. The CDR3 is 15 amino acids. The V segment lost 0 bases and the J segment 8 bases; nucleotides outside the gene matches: 5. Germline CDR1 is SGHRS and CDR2 is YFSETQ. This CDR3 reads CASSLGQGSHSPLHF. CDR3 nucleotide sequence: TGCGCCAGCAGCTTGGGACAGGGCAGTCATTCACCCCTCCACTTT.

This clonotype turned up a few times. The genes are TRBV12-3 or TRBV12-4 and TRBJ1-5; D unresolved. Trimming took off 6 bases at V and 6 bases at J, with 18 bases between the two ends. The length of the CDR3 is 15 residues. The CDR3 region has the DNA TGTGCCAGCAGCTCCGATCCGGCGGTCAGTCAGCCCCAGCATTTT. This encodes CASSSDPAVSQPQHF.

This clonotype was observed many times. The V gene is TRBV7-2, the J gene TRBJ1-1; 8 bases match TRBD1. Germline values: CDR1 SGHTA, CDR2 FQGNSA. J was trimmed by 3 bases and V by 3 bases; bases with no gene match: 9. This CDR3 has 16 amino acids. The CDR3 DNA reads as TGTGCCAGCAGCTTGGGGACAGGAGGGAGGTACACTGAAGCTTTCTTT. Encoded protein: CASSLGTGGRYTEAFF.

This clonotype was seen at least ten times. The rearrangement uses TRBV7-2 and TRBJ2-7; D gene uncertain. The CDR3 spans 13 residues. Germline CDR1 SGHTA, CDR2 FQGNSA. The V and J ends lost 4 bases and 2 bases respectively, with 9 bases between them. Here the CDR3 reads CASSSGSPYEQYF. For the CDR3, the DNA is TGTGCCAGCAGCTCCGGTAGTCCCTACGAGCAGTACTTC.

This clonotype has ten or more counts. V usage is TRBV27 and J usage is TRBJ2-6, with no clear D. V lost 5 bases and J 0 bases, leaving 2 bases between the germline ends. CDR1 is MNHEY, CDR2 SMNVEV, per germline (reference sequence). The CDR3 runs to 13 residues. The CDR3 DNA follows: TGTGCCAGCAGTCTCTCTGGGGCCAACGTCCTGACTTTC. Its protein is CASSLSGANVLTF. The variable domain in full, with the rest retrieved from reference TRBV27 and TRBJ2-6, is EAQVTQNPRYLITVTGKKLTVTCSQNMNHEYMSWYRQDPGLGLRQIYYSMNVEVTDKGDVPEGYKVSRKEKRNFPLILESPSPNQTSLYFCASSLSGANVLTFGAGSRLTVL.

There are many counts of this clonotype. The chain uses TRBV20-1 and TRBJ2-7, with 10 positions matching TRBD2. This CDR3 is built from 13 residues. Germline V gives CDR1 DFQATT, CDR2 SNEGSKA (reference sequence). Trimming cost V 6 bases and J 6 bases; bases outside gene matches: 8. The CDR3 loop reads CSAQREGWIEQYF. The CDR3 DNA reads TGCAGTGCCCAGCGGGAGGGCTGGATCGAGCAGTACTTC.

This clonotype was seen many times. The junction and the germline gene differ at one end; a read error may be behind it. The V and J genes are TRBV7-2 and TRBJ2-7; TRBD1 is a possible D gene (6 bases). The CDR3 has 15 amino acids. Germline CDR1 SGHTA, CDR2 FQGNSA. CDR3 bases: TGTGCCAGCAGCGTAGCAAGACAGGCTCACTACGAGCAGTACTTC. This sequence encodes CASSVARQAHYEQYF.

This clonotype was observed at least ten times. V and J are TRBV7-9 and TRBJ1-1, with unresolved D. Trimming left V 4 bases short and J 5 bases short, with 14 bases between. This CDR3 has 14 residues. Germline V gives CDR1 SEHNR, CDR2 FQNEAQ (reference sequence). CDR3 in DNA: TGTGCCAGCAGCTCGACCCCTGGAGGAACTGAAGCTTTCTTT. Encoded protein: CASSSTPGGTEAFF.

This clonotype was picked up many times. The chain links TRBV11-2 to TRBJ2-7; 8 bases map to TRBD2. The CDR3 is made up of 15 amino acids. Losses at the gene ends were 5 bases for V and 2 bases for J; bases not matched to a gene: 8. Germline values: CDR1 SGHAT, CDR2 FQNNGV. The CDR3 loop reads CASSPPGLEPYEQYF. In nucleotides, the CDR3 is TGTGCCAGCAGCCCACCGGGACTAGAACCCTACGAGCAGTACTTC.